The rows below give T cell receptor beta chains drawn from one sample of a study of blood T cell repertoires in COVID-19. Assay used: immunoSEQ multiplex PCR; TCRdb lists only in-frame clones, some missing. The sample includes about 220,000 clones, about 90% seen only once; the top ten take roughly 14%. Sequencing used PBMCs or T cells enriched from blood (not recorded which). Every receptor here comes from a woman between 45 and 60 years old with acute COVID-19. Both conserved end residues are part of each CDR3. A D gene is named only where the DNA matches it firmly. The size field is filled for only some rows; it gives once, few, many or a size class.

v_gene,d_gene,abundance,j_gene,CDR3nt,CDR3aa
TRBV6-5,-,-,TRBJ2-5,TGTGCCAGCAGTTACGGCCTGACTAGTATGGAGACCCAGTACTTC,CASSYGLTSMETQYF
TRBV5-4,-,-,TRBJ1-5,TGTGCCAGCAGCTTTCAGGGTCAGCCCCAGCATTTT,CASSFQGQPQHF
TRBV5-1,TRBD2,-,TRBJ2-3,TGCGCCAGCAGCATTGCCCAAAGCGGGGGGGGCACAGATACGCAGTATTTT,CASSIAQSGGGTDTQYF
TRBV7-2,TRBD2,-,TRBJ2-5,TGTGCCAGCAGCCCCCCCGGACTAGCGGGAGAGACCCAGTACTTC,CASSPPGLAGETQYF
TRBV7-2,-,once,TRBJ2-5,TGTGCCAGCAGCCAAAGGCGGGAGACCCAGTACTTC,CASSQRRETQYF
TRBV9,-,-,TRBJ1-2,TGTGCCAGCAGCCCCCAAGGGGGGGTGATCCAGGGGATAGAGGATGGCTACACCTTC,CASSPQGGVIQGIEDGYTF
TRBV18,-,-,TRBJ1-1,TGTGCCAGCTCACCACCGTGGGGGGTGAACACTGAAGCTTTCTTT,CASSPPWGVNTEAFF
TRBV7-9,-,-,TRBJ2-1,TGTGCCAGCAGCCAAGGACTAAGCTCCTACAATGAGCAGTTCTTC,CASSQGLSSYNEQFF
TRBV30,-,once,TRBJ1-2,TGTGCCTGGAGTGGTCGGCCAGCGGGGGGCTACACCTTC,CAWSGRPAGGYTF
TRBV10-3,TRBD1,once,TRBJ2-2,TGTGCCTACAAGACAGGGAGAACCGGGGAGCTGTTTTTT,CAYKTGRTGELFF
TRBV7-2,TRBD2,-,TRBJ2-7,TGTGCCAGCAGCCCCCGGGGTATAGCGGGAGGTAGCGAGCAGTACTTC,CASSPRGIAGGSEQYF
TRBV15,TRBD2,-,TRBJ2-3,TGTGCCACCAGCAGAGATCCCTCTAGCGGGGCTAGCACAGATACGCAGTATTTT,CATSRDPSSGASTDTQYF
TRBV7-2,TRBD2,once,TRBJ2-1,TGTGCCAGCAGCTTGGGCGGGAGGGCCGTGGATGAGCAGTTCTTC,CASSLGGRAVDEQFF
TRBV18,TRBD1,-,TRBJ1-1,TGTGCCAGCTCACTGACCCAGACAGGGGGCGCGAACACTGAAGCTTTCTTT,CASSLTQTGGANTEAFF
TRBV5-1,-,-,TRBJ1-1,TGCGCCAGCAGCTTTTTTTCCGCGGCCGAAGCTTTCTTT,CASSFFSAAEAFF
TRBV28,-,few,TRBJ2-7,TGTGCCACCCAGGGAGGCCCGACCTACGAGCAGTACTTC,CATQGGPTYEQYF
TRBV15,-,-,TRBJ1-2,TGTGCCACCAGCAGAGATCGGCGTACAGGGAACTATGGCTACACCTTC,CATSRDRRTGNYGYTF
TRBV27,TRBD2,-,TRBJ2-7,TGTGCCAGCAGCAACCGGGGCGGGGGGGTCTACGAGCAGTACTTC,CASSNRGGGVYEQYF